This TCR beta chain appears in the sequencing data of a study of cytomegalovirus exposure and HLA in healthy donors. This PCR relied on a set of 60 Vbeta primers and 13 Jbeta primers. The assay was immunoSEQ multiplex PCR, and TCRdb's table has in-frame clones only and misses some. This sample carries 95,000 to 100,000 clones, roughly 74% of them seen once, and the ten largest clones take approximately 2%. The receptor was isolated from a woman aged 40 to 49 in good health and CMV-seronegative. Sequencing used PBMCs.

The DNA for the CDR3 is TGTGCCAGCAGTTTATCCGGGGAAGGGAAGCCCCAGCATTTT. This codes for CASSLSGEGKPQHF. The chain links TRBV27 to TRBJ1-5; D is unresolved. The length of the CDR3 is 14 residues. The V gene's germline CDR1 is MNHEY and CDR2 SMNVEV (reference sequence). V was cut by 0 bases and J by 8 bases, with 11 bases left in between.